The source of this T cell receptor (beta chain) is a study of monozygotic twins with inflammatory bowel disease. The germline CDR1 and CDR2 sequences are LNHNV and YYDKDF (reference sequence). The CDR3 extends over 13 amino acids. TCRdb reprocessed the 5' RACE reads and stores each CDR3 protein as one record, lacking DNA. Its listing shows approximately 150,000 distinct CDR3 sequences. The V and J genes are TRBV15 and TRBJ2-2; TCRdb selects TRBD1, and the lack of DNA leaves this call unchecked. Sequenced input: blood. The sequence was obtained from a human donor with ulcerative colitis or Crohn's disease, or a healthy co-twin of an affected twin (not recorded which). The CDR3 region is CATGGLNTGELFF.